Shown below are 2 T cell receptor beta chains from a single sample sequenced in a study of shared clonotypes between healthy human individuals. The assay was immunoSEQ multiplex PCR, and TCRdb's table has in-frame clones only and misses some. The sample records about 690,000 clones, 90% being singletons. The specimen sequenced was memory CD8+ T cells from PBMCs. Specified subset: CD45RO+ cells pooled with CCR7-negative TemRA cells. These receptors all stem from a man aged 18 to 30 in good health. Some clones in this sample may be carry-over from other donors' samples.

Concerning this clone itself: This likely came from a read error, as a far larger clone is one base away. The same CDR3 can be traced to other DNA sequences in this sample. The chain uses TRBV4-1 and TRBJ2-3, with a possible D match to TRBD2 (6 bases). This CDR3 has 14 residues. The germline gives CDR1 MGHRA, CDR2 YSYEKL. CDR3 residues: CASSQRTIPDTQYF. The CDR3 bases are TGCGCTAGCAGCCAACGGACTATCCCAGATACGCAGTATTTT.

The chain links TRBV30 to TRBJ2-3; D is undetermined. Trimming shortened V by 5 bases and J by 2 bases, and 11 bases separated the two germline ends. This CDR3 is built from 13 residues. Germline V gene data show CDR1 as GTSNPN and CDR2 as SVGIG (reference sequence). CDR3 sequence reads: CAWYGVTTDTQYF. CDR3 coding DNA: TGTGCCTGGTATGGGGTAACCACAGATACGCAGTATTTT. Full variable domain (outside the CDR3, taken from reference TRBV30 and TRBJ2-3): SQTIHQWPATLVQPVGSPLSLECTVEGTSNPNLYWYRQAAGRGLQLLFYSVGIGQISSEVPQNLSASRPQDRQFILSSKKLLLSDSGFYLCAWYGVTTDTQYFGPGTRLTVL.